Listed here are 27 T cell receptor beta chains from one sample, sequenced in a study of vaccination effects on CD4 cells after COVID-19. For these TCRs, the target antigens are not known. Sequencing used immunoSEQ multiplex PCR; TCRdb keeps in-frame clones, though not all of them. The table includes almost 15,000 clones, roughly three quarters detected once. The ViraFEST assay expanded antigen-specific CD4+ T cells with viral peptide pools before sequencing. Culture proceeded for under twelve days, and CD4+ T cells were then isolated. The person was diagnosed with PCR-confirmed SARS-CoV-2 infection between March and December 2020. Participants received two doses of either the BNT162b2 or mRNA-1273 vaccine. Sequences were derived from CD4+ T cells from PBMCs cultured with HCoV-NL63 spike peptides, sampled after COVID-19 vaccination. Receptors originate from a human donor who had a prior SARS-CoV-2 infection.

V usage is TRBV6-6 and J usage is TRBJ1-3; possible D gene TRBD1, 5 bases. Germline CDR1 is MNHNY and CDR2 is SVGAGI (reference sequence). CDR3 size: 15 residues. V was shortened by 3 bases and J by 4 bases, with 13 bases between the two germline ends. DNA for the CDR3: TGTGCCAGCAGTTATTGGGGACCGGTGGGAAACACCATATATTTT. As protein: CASSYWGPVGNTIYF.

This chain links TRBV14 with TRBJ2-6; 9 nucleotides match TRBD1. Germline V CDR1 and CDR2: SGHDN, FVKESK. This CDR3 region has 18 residues. V was pared by 5 bases and J by 0 bases, with 8 bases of the junction left unmatched. CDR3 sequence reads: CASSYGQGPSSGANVLTF. DNA for the CDR3: TGTGCCAGCAGCTACGGACAGGGGCCGAGCTCTGGGGCCAACGTCCTGACTTTC.

CDR3 DNA: TGTGCCAGCAGCAAAGGGAGATCTGAAAAACTGTTTTTT. This codes for CASSKGRSEKLFF. The genes are TRBV21-1 and TRBJ1-4. TRBV21-1 is a documented pseudogene. This CDR3 is built from 13 residues.

This clone was picked up a small number of times. The genes are TRBV7-8 and TRBJ2-1; 13 bases match TRBD2. With V trimmed by 4 bases and J by 5 bases, 8 bases remained unmatched. The CDR3 sequence is 17 residues long. From germline, CDR1 is SGHVS and CDR2 FQNEAQ. CDR3 nucleotide sequence: TGTGCCAGCAGCTCGAAAACAGGGACTAGCGGGAACAATGAGCAGTTCTTC. Its protein product is CASSSKTGTSGNNEQFF.

The chain has TRBV9 and TRBJ1-1; D may be TRBD1 (5 bases). The CDR3 consists of 19 residues. Germline CDR1 is SGDLS and CDR2 is YYNGEE. V lost 3 bases and J lost 0, with 24 bases in between. The CDR3 nucleotides read TGTGCCAGCAGCGGGTGGGGCCCCGGACGGAGCCTATTGAACACTGAAGCTTTCTTT. Its translation is CASSGWGPGRSLLNTEAFF.

The J gene is TRBJ2-7, the V gene TRBV18, with a tentative D call TRBD2 (5 bases). CDR3 size: 13 residues. V dropped 5 bases and J dropped 0 bases, with 8 bases sitting between them. The germline V gene encodes CDR1 KGHSH and CDR2 LQKENI. CDR3 sequence (DNA): TGTGCCAGCTCAATGGGGAGCTCCTACGAGCAGTACTTC. Amino acid sequence: CASSMGSSYEQYF.

The rearrangement joins TRBV9 to TRBJ2-1; D is uncertain. The CDR3 covers 11 residues. Deletions cut 2 bases from V and 5 bases from J, with 2 bases between. Germline assignment: CDR1 SGDLS and CDR2 YYNGEE. The CDR3 region is CASSVDNEQFF. The CDR3 region has the DNA TGTGCCAGCAGCGTTGACAATGAGCAGTTCTTC.

This chain uses TRBV19 with TRBJ2-6, with D perhaps matching TRBD1 (5 bases). Trimming removed 5 bases from V and 1 base from J, with 12 bases in between. This CDR3 has 16 residues. Germline V gene lookup returns CDR1 LNHDA and CDR2 SQIVND (reference sequence). CDR3 sequence: CASSRHRLSGANVLTF. The CDR3 nucleotides are TGTGCCAGTAGTCGACACAGGCTTTCTGGGGCCAACGTCCTGACTTTC.

V gene TRBV24-1 combines with J gene TRBJ2-3; 9 bases line up with TRBD2. The V and J ends lost 8 bases and 4 bases, in that order; junction bases with no gene match: 9. There are 15 residues in the CDR3. Germline V gene sequence: CDR1 KGHDR, CDR2 SFDVKD. In nucleotides, the CDR3 is TGTGCCACCATGGGGGCGGGAGGGCCGTCAGATACGCAGTATTTT. Translation: CATMGAGGPSDTQYF.

The CDR3 sequence: CASSLGWQGTYTF. The CDR3 DNA follows: TGCGCCAGCAGCTTGGGCTGGCAGGGGACCTACACCTTC. The genes are TRBV5-1 and TRBJ1-2, with D perhaps matching TRBD1 (6 bases). The V end lost 0 bases, the J end lost 10 bases, and 13 bases lay between the germline ends. The CDR3 runs to 13 residues. Germline V gene sequence: CDR1 SGHRS, CDR2 YFSETQ.

The V gene is TRBV9, the J gene TRBJ2-3, with TRBD2 matching 9 bases. Germline CDR1 is SGDLS and CDR2 is YYNGEE. V gave up 3 bases and J gave up 0 bases; unmatched junction bases: 5. CDR3 length: 16 amino acids. CDR3 nucleotide sequence: TGTGCCAGCAGCGAGGGACTAGCACCTAGCACAGATACGCAGTATTTT. Protein sequence: CASSEGLAPSTDTQYF.

The V call is TRBV4-2, the J call TRBJ2-2; a possible D gene is TRBD2 (6 bases). The length of the CDR3 is 17 residues. Germline V gives CDR1 LGHNA, CDR2 YNFKEQ. Trimming stripped 1 base from V and 5 bases from J, with 17 bases between. The CDR3, as DNA: TGTGCCAGCAGCCAAGTTGAGGAAGGAGGGATAACCGGGGAGCTGTTTTTT. Translation gives CASSQVEEGGITGELFF.

This clone showed up just a few times. The chain recombines TRBV2 with TRBJ2-7; 9 positions match TRBD2. The CDR3 covers 14 residues. Germline V gives CDR1 SNHLY, CDR2 FYNNEI. Trimming took 6 bases from V and 0 from J; bases not matched to a gene: 3. The CDR3 loop is CASRLSGGSYEQYF. The DNA of the CDR3 is TGTGCCAGCAGACTTAGCGGGGGCTCCTACGAGCAGTACTTC.

The rearrangement joins TRBV14 to TRBJ1-6; D remains unclear. This CDR3 region has 11 residues. Trimming took 3 bases from V and 8 from J, leaving 2 bases between them. Germline CDR1 reads SGHDN; CDR2 reads FVKESK. The CDR3 spells CASSHHSPLHF. In nucleotides, the CDR3 is TGTGCCAGCAGCCACCATTCACCCCTCCACTTT.

This clone showed up just once. This chain links TRBV25-1 with TRBJ2-3; the D is unclear. The CDR3 loop spans 13 amino acids. V lost 5 bases and J lost 2, with 8 bases in between. CDR1 and CDR2 (germline): MGHDK, SYGVNS. CDR3 nucleotide sequence: TGTGCCAGCAGTACCAAAGTCACAGATACGCAGTATTTT. Protein sequence: CASSTKVTDTQYF.

In its sample, this clone was seen a few times. This rearrangement joins TRBV6-6 to TRBJ2-3; 7 bases agree with TRBD1. The germline gives CDR1 MNHNY, CDR2 SVGAGI (reference sequence). V lost 7 bases and J lost 5; bases outside the gene matches: 9. The CDR3 covers 14 residues. CDR3 nucleotides: TGTGCCAGCAAATTAAGGGGGCGCGGAGATACGCAGTATTTT. It yields the protein CASKLRGRGDTQYF.

This chain links TRBV30 with TRBJ2-4; 7 nucleotides agree with TRBD1. This CDR3 contains 13 residues. Germline values: CDR1 GTSNPN, CDR2 SVGIG (reference sequence). With V trimmed by 4 bases and J by 8 bases, 8 bases remained unmatched. CDR3 DNA: TGTGCCTGGACCCCGACAGGGTTGGACATTCAGTACTTC. It is translated as CAWTPTGLDIQYF.

This clone has just one count. V usage is TRBV4-2 and J usage is TRBJ2-3; 10 bases align to TRBD2. V was pared by 0 bases and J by 2 bases, with 14 bases of the junction left unmatched. The CDR3 loop spans 20 amino acids. Germline V gives CDR1 LGHNA, CDR2 YNFKEQ. CDR3 sequence reads: CASSQERSGGDVTNTDTQYF. CDR3 coding DNA: TGTGCCAGCAGCCAAGAGCGGAGCGGGGGGGACGTCACCAACACAGATACGCAGTATTTT.

The chain employs TRBV7-2 and TRBJ2-1, with TRBD2 matching 10 bases. Trimming at V came to 0 bases and at J to 4 bases, leaving 0 bases not matched to a gene. The CDR3 contains 15 residues. The germline CDR1 and CDR2 sequences are SGHTA and FQGNSA. For the CDR3, the DNA is TGTGCCAGCAGCTTAGCTAGCGGGGGGTACAATGAGCAGTTCTTC. The encoded protein is CASSLASGGYNEQFF.

The gene calls are TRBV9 and TRBJ2-3, with D possibly TRBD2 on 6 matching bases. The CDR3 spans 18 residues. Germline CDR1 and CDR2: SGDLS and YYNGEE. Trimming cost V 1 base and J 5 bases, with 23 bases left between them. The CDR3 loop reads CASSVSPLGLASGDTQYF. The CDR3 bases are TGTGCCAGCAGCGTATCGCCCCTCGGGCTAGCGTCGGGAGATACGCAGTATTTT.

The chain links TRBV4-3 to TRBJ1-4; 9 bases agree with TRBD1. This CDR3 has 16 amino acids. Germline V CDR1 and CDR2: LGHNA, YSLEER. The trim removed 4 bases at V and 5 bases at J, leaving 8 bases unmatched. The CDR3 spells CASSPGQGRGNEKLFF. The CDR3 nucleotides read TGCGCCAGCAGCCCTGGACAGGGGAGAGGGAATGAAAAACTGTTTTTT.

The genes are TRBV18 and TRBJ2-7; D is perhaps TRBD2 (6 bases). The ends were cut back, 6 bases at V and 2 bases at J, with 20 bases in the middle. Germline CDR1 KGHSH, CDR2 LQKENI. The CDR3 sequence is 16 residues long. CDR3 loop: CASSTSSSGTPYEQYF. The CDR3 nucleotides are TGTGCCAGCTCGACCTCAAGTAGCGGTACACCCTACGAGCAGTACTTC.

In this sample, this clone turned up once. The gene calls are TRBV7-9 and TRBJ1-2; a weak D match, TRBD1 (5 bases). The ends were cut back, 5 bases at V and 10 bases at J, with 14 bases in the middle. The V gene's germline CDR1 is SEHNR and CDR2 FQNEAQ (reference sequence). There are 12 residues in the CDR3. The CDR3 sequence is CASSPGGVSYTF. The CDR3 DNA reads as TGTGCCAGCAGCCCCGGGGGGGTTTCCTACACCTTC.

This clone was seen just once. This sequence joins TRBV12-3 or TRBV12-4 and TRBJ2-5; D gene unclear. V lost 7 bases and J 4 bases, leaving 13 bases between the germline ends. The CDR3 runs to 13 residues. The CDR3 is CASKGVLGETQYF. CDR3 bases: TGTGCCAGCAAGGGTGTCCTGGGAGAGACCCAGTACTTC.

This clone was detected only a few times. The rearrangement joins TRBV7-3 to TRBJ2-1; TRBD2 matches 10 bases. This CDR3 spans 14 amino acids. Per the germline V gene, CDR1 is SGHTA and CDR2 is FQGTGA. After removal of 2 bases from V and 9 bases from J, the junction contained 4 bases not matched to a gene. CDR3 amino acids: CASSLGLAATEQFF. The CDR3 DNA reads TGTGCCAGCAGCTTAGGACTAGCGGCTACTGAGCAGTTCTTC.

V usage is TRBV7-8 and J usage is TRBJ2-3, with TRBD2 matching 11 bases. The V segment lost 5 bases and the J segment 8 bases; nucleotides outside the gene matches: 6. CDR1 and CDR2 from the germline V gene are SGHVS and FQNEAQ. The CDR3 totals 14 residues. For the CDR3, the DNA is TGTGCCAGCAGCCCTAGCGGGAGGTCCGTTACGCAGTATTTT. Amino acids: CASSPSGRSVTQYF.

The chain recombines TRBV18 with TRBJ1-1, with 10 bases that match TRBD1. The CDR3 loop spans 14 amino acids. Germline V CDR1 and CDR2: KGHSH, LQKENI. The trim removed 4 bases at V and 6 bases at J, leaving 5 bases unmatched. The CDR3 loop is CASSQDRGESEAFF. The CDR3 DNA is TGTGCCAGCTCACAGGACAGGGGGGAGTCTGAAGCTTTCTTT. Complete variable domain (other parts from reference TRBV18 and TRBJ1-1): NAGVMQNPRHLVRRRGQEARLRCSPMKGHSHVYWYRQLPEEGLKFMVYLQKENIIDESGMPKERFSAEFPKEGPSILRIQQVVRGDSAAYFCASSQDRGESEAFFGQGTRLTVV.